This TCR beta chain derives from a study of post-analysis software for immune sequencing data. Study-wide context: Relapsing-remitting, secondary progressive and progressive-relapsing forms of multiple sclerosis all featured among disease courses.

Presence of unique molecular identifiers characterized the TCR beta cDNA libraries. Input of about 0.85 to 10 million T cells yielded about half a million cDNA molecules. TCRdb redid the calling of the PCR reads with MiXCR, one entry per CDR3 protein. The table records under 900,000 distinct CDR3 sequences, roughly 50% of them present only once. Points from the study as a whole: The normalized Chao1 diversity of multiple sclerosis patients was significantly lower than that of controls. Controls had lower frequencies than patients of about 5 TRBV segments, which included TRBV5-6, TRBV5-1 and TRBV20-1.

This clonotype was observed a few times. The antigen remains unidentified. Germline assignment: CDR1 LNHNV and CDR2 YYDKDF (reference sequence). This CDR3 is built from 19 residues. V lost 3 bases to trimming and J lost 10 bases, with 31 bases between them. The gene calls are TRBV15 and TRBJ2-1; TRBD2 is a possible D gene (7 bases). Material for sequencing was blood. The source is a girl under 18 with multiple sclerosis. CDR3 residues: CATSSPLGQGGALQREQFF. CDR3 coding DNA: TGTGCCACCAGCAGTCCCCTCGGTCAAGGGGGGGCGCTTCAGAGGGAGCAGTTCTTC.